The 21 T cell receptor beta chains listed next were all sequenced from one sample in a study of shared T cell receptors in the human thymus. Clones were read by immunoSEQ multiplex PCR, and TCRdb kept only the in-frame ones, dropping some. The repertoire consists of 540,000 or so clones, with approximately 78% occurring once and the leading ten covering more than 0.01%. This same sample was also taken into another study, of human thymus T cells.

Sequenced material: thymocytes. Receptors were obtained from a boy less than two years old with a congenital heart defect.

V gene TRBV5-5 combines with J gene TRBJ2-3; 10 bases are a match to TRBD2. V dropped 1 base and J dropped 3; count of bases not matched to a gene: 5. The V gene's germline CDR1 is SGHKS and CDR2 YYEKEE (reference sequence). The CDR3 is 16 amino acids. This chain's CDR3 is CASSLWVAGGTDTQYF. The CDR3 bases are TGTGCCAGCAGCTTGTGGGTAGCGGGAGGAACAGATACGCAGTATTTT.

This chain uses TRBV7-9 with TRBJ1-1; 7 positions agree with TRBD1. The germline V gene encodes CDR1 SEHNR and CDR2 FQNEAQ (reference sequence). The trim removed 2 bases at V and 8 bases at J, leaving 5 bases unmatched. This CDR3 has 13 amino acids. In DNA form, the CDR3 reads TGTGCCAGCAGCTTATTACAGGGGCCCGAAGCTTTCTTT. It translates to CASSLLQGPEAFF. The entire variable domain, with the rest obtained from reference TRBV7-9 and TRBJ1-1, is as follows: DTGVSQNPRHKITKRGQNVTFRCDPISEHNRLYWYRQTLGQGPEFLTYFQNEAQLEKSRLLSDRFSAERPKGSFSTLEIQRTEQGDSAMYLCASSLLQGPEAFFGQGTRLTVV.

This sequence joins TRBV9 and TRBJ2-1; TRBD2 matches 10 bases. V was pared by 4 bases and J by 10 bases, with 11 bases of the junction left unmatched. Germline CDR1 is SGDLS and CDR2 is YYNGEE. The CDR3 sequence is 15 residues long. The CDR3 nucleotides are TGTGCCAGCAGCAGGCTAGCGGGAGCCCCAGGGGAGCAGTTCTTC. It is translated as CASSRLAGAPGEQFF.

This chain uses TRBV11-2 with TRBJ2-7; 7 positions match TRBD1. Per germline, CDR1 SGHAT and CDR2 FQNNGV. V dropped 5 bases and J dropped 2; count of bases not matched to a gene: 21. The CDR3 runs 19 residues. The CDR3 nucleotides read TGTGCCAGCAGCCCGAACAACAGGGGTGGCGAAGCTAAAACCTACGAGCAGTACTTC. This sequence encodes CASSPNNRGGEAKTYEQYF.

The rearrangement joins TRBV5-1 to TRBJ2-1, with 11 positions matching TRBD2. Germline V gene sequence: CDR1 SGHRS, CDR2 YFSETQ. The CDR3 length is 17 residues. Germline trimming cut 0 bases from V and 4 bases from J; bases unmatched to any gene: 6. CDR3: CASSLAVLAGAYNEQFF. The CDR3 DNA reads as TGCGCCAGCAGCTTGGCCGTACTAGCGGGAGCGTACAATGAGCAGTTCTTC.

V gene TRBV18 combines with J gene TRBJ2-5, with TRBD2 matching over 7 bases. V lost 3 bases, J lost 5 bases, and 9 bases stayed unmatched. The CDR3 loop spans 15 amino acids. CDR1 is KGHSH and CDR2 is LQKENI in the germline V gene. The CDR3 nucleotides are TGTGCCAGCTCACCCCCGCGGGGGAAGGGGGAGACCCAGTACTTC. It encodes CASSPPRGKGETQYF. Looking up the rest from reference TRBV18 and TRBJ2-5 gives the full variable domain: NAGVMQNPRHLVRRRGQEARLRCSPMKGHSHVYWYRQLPEEGLKFMVYLQKENIIDESGMPKERFSAEFPKEGPSILRIQQVVRGDSAAYFCASSPPRGKGETQYFGPGTRLLVL.

This clone was seen more than once but under ten times. CDR3 loop: CASSPRQGRLAGHYEQYF. The CDR3 bases are TGTGCCAGCAGCCCAAGACAGGGACGACTAGCGGGGCACTACGAGCAGTACTTC. This rearrangement joins TRBV7-2 to TRBJ2-7, with 11 nucleotides matching TRBD2. In germline, CDR1 is SGHTA, CDR2 FQGNSA. The V segment lost 5 bases and the J segment 3 bases; nucleotides outside the gene matches: 15. The CDR3 extends over 18 amino acids.

The gene calls are TRBV18 and TRBJ1-2, with 7 bases lining up with TRBD1. CDR3 size: 19 residues. Germline values: CDR1 KGHSH, CDR2 LQKENI. J lost 1 base, V lost 3 bases, and 17 bases had no gene match. The CDR3 spells CASSPMEVYRGASNYGYTF. In DNA, the CDR3 is TGTGCCAGCTCACCGATGGAGGTCTACAGGGGAGCGAGTAACTATGGCTACACCTTC.

The chain carries TRBV11-2 and TRBJ2-5; 10 positions match TRBD1. The CDR3 runs 18 residues. Germline values: CDR1 SGHAT, CDR2 FQNNGV. The V gene end was trimmed by 2 bases and the J gene end by 5 bases; junction bases not matched to a gene: 14. CDR3 sequence reads: CASSLMGPGQGSPETQYF. In nucleotides, the CDR3 is TGTGCCAGCAGCTTAATGGGCCCGGGACAGGGGAGTCCGGAGACCCAGTACTTC.

A remark on this clone: One end of the junction is discordant with germline, which a read error may explain. This chain's CDR3 is CASSISGGTLYEQYF. The CDR3 region has the DNA TGTGCCAGCAGTATATCTGGAGGGACCTTATACGAGCAGTACTTC. The rearrangement joins TRBV19 to TRBJ2-7, with a tentative D call TRBD2 (6 bases). Germline lookup yields CDR1 LNHDA and CDR2 SQIVND (reference sequence). CDR3 size: 15 residues. Filled out from reference TRBV19 and TRBJ2-7, the complete variable domain reads DGGITQSPKYLFRKEGQNVTLSCEQNLNHDAMYWYRQDPGQGLRLIYYSQIVNDFQKGDIAEGYSVSREKKESFPLTVTSAQKNPTAFYLCASSISGGTLYEQYFGPGTRLTVT.

This clone was seen a single time. This chain uses TRBV18 with TRBJ2-7; 7 nucleotides line up with TRBD1. Germline CDR1 and CDR2: KGHSH and LQKENI. The CDR3 covers 16 residues. J was trimmed by 5 bases and V by 1 base; bases with no gene match: 11. The CDR3: CASSPLRTGEFDEQYF. Here the CDR3 DNA reads TGTGCCAGCTCACCACTTCGTACAGGGGAGTTCGACGAGCAGTACTTC.

V and J are TRBV19 and TRBJ1-1, with 9 nucleotides matching TRBD1. The CDR3 totals 13 residues. Looked up from germline, CDR1 is LNHDA and CDR2 is SQIVND (reference sequence). Trimming took 7 bases from V and 6 from J; bases not matched to a gene: 6. CDR3 DNA sequence: TGTGCCAGTATCCTACAGGGGGCAGCTGAAGCTTTCTTT. Its translation is CASILQGAAEAFF.

The V and J genes are TRBV4-1 and TRBJ2-7, with TRBD2 identical over 8 bases. Germline assignment: CDR1 MGHRA and CDR2 YSYEKL. The length of the CDR3 is 15 residues. The V and J ends lost 0 bases and 3 bases, in that order; junction bases with no gene match: 4. The CDR3 sequence is CASSQEASGSYEQYF. The CDR3 DNA reads as TGCGCCAGCAGCCAAGAGGCCAGCGGGAGCTACGAGCAGTACTTC.

In its sample, this clone was seen once. The chain couples TRBV27 to TRBJ2-5, with D perhaps matching TRBD1 (7 bases). Trimming took 4 bases from V and 5 from J, leaving 14 bases between them. Germline CDR1 and CDR2: MNHEY and SMNVEV (reference sequence). The CDR3 loop spans 14 amino acids. In DNA, the CDR3 is TGTGCCAGCAGTTCTATGACAGGGAGGGAGACCCAGTACTTC. Amino acids: CASSSMTGRETQYF.

This clone was counted once. The chain combines TRBV28 with TRBJ2-5, with D possibly matching TRBD1 (7 bases). This CDR3 contains 19 residues. Germline CDR1 reads MDHEN; CDR2 reads SYDVKM. Trimming removed 6 bases at V and 5 bases at J, with 31 bases between. CDR3 nucleotide sequence: TGTGCCAGCAGACCTTGGCGGACAGGACCCGTGGCCCGGGGGGAGACCCAGTACTTC. Amino acid sequence: CASRPWRTGPVARGETQYF.

This chain uses TRBV18 with TRBJ2-4; D possibly corresponds to TRBD2 (6 bases). Trimming took off 4 bases at V and 0 bases at J, with 13 bases between the two ends. CDR3 length: 16 residues. Germline-derived CDR1 and CDR2 are KGHSH and LQKENI. The CDR3 region has the DNA TGTGCCAGCTCACAAACGGGGACTGAAGCCAAAAACATTCAGTACTTC. Translation: CASSQTGTEAKNIQYF.

This clone has just a few counts. CDR3 amino acids: CASSIGSGANYGYTF. CDR3 nucleotides: TGTGCCAGTAGTATTGGCTCAGGGGCTAACTATGGCTACACCTTC. The gene calls are TRBV19 and TRBJ1-2, with D perhaps matching TRBD1 (6 bases). The CDR3 runs 15 residues. Per the germline V gene, CDR1 is LNHDA and CDR2 is SQIVND (reference sequence). V dropped 3 bases and J dropped 0 bases, with 11 bases sitting between them.

The chain employs TRBV5-4 and TRBJ2-7, with 10 nucleotides matching TRBD1. Trimming removed 0 bases from V and 5 bases from J; junction bases left unmatched: 14. The CDR3 runs to 18 residues. The germline gives CDR1 SGHNT, CDR2 YYREEE (reference sequence). The CDR3 DNA sequence: TGTGCCAGCAGCTTGGCCACCGTTCGACAGGGGGCGGGCAACGAGCAGTACTTC. Amino acids: CASSLATVRQGAGNEQYF.

The chain is built from TRBV7-8 and TRBJ2-7; 7 bases map to TRBD1. The V gene end was trimmed by 4 bases and the J gene end by 7 bases; junction bases not matched to a gene: 10. The CDR3 runs 14 residues. In germline, CDR1 is SGHVS, CDR2 FQNEAQ. The CDR3 region has the DNA TGTGCCAGCAGCTCCGACGGGACAGTCTCTGAGCAGTACTTC. Amino acids: CASSSDGTVSEQYF.

This clone was recorded only once. J is TRBJ1-1 and V is TRBV27; 7 bases fit TRBD1. The V gene end was trimmed by 1 base and the J gene end by 10 bases; junction bases not matched to a gene: 12. The germline V gene has CDR1 MNHEY and CDR2 SMNVEV (reference sequence). The CDR3 totals 15 residues. CDR3 region: CASSLWDSGAMVAFF. The CDR3 bases are TGTGCCAGCAGTTTATGGGACAGTGGGGCCATGGTAGCTTTCTTT.

This clone was picked up a small number of times. V gene TRBV7-8 combines with J gene TRBJ2-1; 8 nucleotides align to TRBD2. V was clipped by 7 bases and J by 2 bases; unmatched bases: 10. CDR1 SGHVS and CDR2 FQNEAQ come from the germline V gene. The CDR3 covers 16 residues. This CDR3 is CASTPRGGGPYNEQFF. The CDR3 DNA reads as TGTGCCAGCACCCCCCGGGGGGGAGGCCCCTACAATGAGCAGTTCTTC.